This T cell receptor (beta chain) was captured by sequencing in a study of blood T cell repertoires in COVID-19. The CDR3 has 15 residues. J gave up 4 bases and V 4 bases, and 2 bases lay outside the gene matches. Germline V gene data show CDR1 as MNHEY and CDR2 as SMNVEV (reference sequence). Sequencing was performed with immunoSEQ multiplex PCR; in TCRdb, only in-frame clones are kept and a portion is missing. The sample comprises about 72,000 clones, just over 85% of which are singletons, and under 13% rests with the top ten. J is TRBJ1-6 and V is TRBV27, with 9 bases lining up with TRBD1. The TCR comes from a man between 65 and 85 years old with active or convalescent COVID-19. Material for sequencing was peripheral blood. The chain's CDR3 is CASSWGQGYNSPLHF. The CDR3 DNA sequence: TGTGCCAGCAGTTGGGGACAGGGATATAATTCACCCCTCCACTTT.